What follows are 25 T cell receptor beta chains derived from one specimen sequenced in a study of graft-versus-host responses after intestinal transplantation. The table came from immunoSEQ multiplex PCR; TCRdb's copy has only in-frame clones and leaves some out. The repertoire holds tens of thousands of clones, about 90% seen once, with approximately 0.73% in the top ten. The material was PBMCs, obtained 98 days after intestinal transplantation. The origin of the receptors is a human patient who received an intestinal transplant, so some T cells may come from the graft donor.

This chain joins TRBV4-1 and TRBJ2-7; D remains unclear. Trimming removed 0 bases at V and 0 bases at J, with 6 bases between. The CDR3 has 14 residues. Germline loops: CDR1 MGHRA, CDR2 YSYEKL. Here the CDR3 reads CASSQDKGSYEQYF. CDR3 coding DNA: TGCGCCAGCAGCCAAGATAAAGGCTCCTACGAGCAGTACTTC.

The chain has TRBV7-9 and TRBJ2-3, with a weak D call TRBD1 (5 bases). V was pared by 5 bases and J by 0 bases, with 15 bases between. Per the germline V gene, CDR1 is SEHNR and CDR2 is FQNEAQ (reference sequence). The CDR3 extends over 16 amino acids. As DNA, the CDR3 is TGTGCCAGCAGCGTACACAGGCTTTCTAGCACAGATACGCAGTATTTT. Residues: CASSVHRLSSTDTQYF.

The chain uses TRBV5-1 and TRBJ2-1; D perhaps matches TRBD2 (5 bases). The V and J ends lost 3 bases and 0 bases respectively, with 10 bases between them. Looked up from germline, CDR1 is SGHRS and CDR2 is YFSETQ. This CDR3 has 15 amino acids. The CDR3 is CASSWTDSSYNEQFF. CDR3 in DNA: TGCGCCAGCAGCTGGACTGATAGCTCCTACAATGAGCAGTTCTTC.

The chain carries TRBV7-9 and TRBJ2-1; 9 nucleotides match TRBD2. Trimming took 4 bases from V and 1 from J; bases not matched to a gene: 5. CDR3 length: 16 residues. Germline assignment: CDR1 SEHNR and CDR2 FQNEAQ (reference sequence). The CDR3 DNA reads TGTGCCAGCAGCTCGAGGGGACTAGCTTCCTACAATGAGCAGTTCTTC. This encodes CASSSRGLASYNEQFF.

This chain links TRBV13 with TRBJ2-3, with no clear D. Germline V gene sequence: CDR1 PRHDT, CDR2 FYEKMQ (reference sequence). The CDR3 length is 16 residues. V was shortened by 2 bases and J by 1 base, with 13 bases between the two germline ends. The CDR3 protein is CASSLRISAGTDTQYF. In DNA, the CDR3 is TGTGCCAGCAGCTTAAGAATCTCTGCGGGCACAGATACGCAGTATTTT.

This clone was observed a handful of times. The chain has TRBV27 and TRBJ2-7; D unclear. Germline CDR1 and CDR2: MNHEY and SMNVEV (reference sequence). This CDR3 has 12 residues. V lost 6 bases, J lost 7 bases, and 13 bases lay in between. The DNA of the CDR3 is TGTGCCAGCAGCCCGCCGACTGGGGAGCAGTACTTC. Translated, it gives CASSPPTGEQYF.

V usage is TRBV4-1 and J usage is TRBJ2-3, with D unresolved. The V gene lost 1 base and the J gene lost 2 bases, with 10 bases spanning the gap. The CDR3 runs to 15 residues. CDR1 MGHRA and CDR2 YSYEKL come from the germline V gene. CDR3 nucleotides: TGCGCCAGCAGCCAAGTAAGGCCGAACACAGATACGCAGTATTTT. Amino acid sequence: CASSQVRPNTDTQYF.

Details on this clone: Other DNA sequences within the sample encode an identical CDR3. The CDR3 spells CASSEKVAGLDYGYTF. DNA for the CDR3: TGTGCCAGCAGTGAAAAGGTTGCGGGTCTTGACTATGGCTACACCTTC. The chain recombines TRBV2 with TRBJ1-2, with D unclear. CDR1 is SNHLY, CDR2 FYNNEI, per germline. The CDR3 covers 16 residues. The ends were cut back, 2 bases at V and 3 bases at J, with 16 bases in the middle.

The CDR3 reads CASSDSAGGSTDTQYF. The CDR3 nucleotides are TGTGCCAGCAGTGACTCAGCGGGGGGCAGCACAGATACGCAGTATTTT. The chain has TRBV6-4 and TRBJ2-3; TRBD2 agrees at 9 bases. Germline V gene data show CDR1 as MRHNA and CDR2 as SNTAGT. The CDR3 loop spans 16 amino acids. V gave up 0 bases and J gave up 0 bases; unmatched junction bases: 1.

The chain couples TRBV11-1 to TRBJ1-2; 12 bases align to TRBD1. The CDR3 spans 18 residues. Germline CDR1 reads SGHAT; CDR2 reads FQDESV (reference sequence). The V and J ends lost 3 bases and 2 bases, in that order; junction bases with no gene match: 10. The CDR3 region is CASSFGIEGTGGNYGYTF. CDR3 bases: TGTGCCAGCAGCTTCGGAATAGAGGGGACAGGGGGCAACTATGGCTACACCTTC.

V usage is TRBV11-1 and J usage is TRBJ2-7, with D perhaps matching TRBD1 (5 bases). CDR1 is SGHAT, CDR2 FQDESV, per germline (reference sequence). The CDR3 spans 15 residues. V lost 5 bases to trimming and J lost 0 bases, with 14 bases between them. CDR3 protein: CASSPRHRNSYEQYF. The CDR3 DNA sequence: TGTGCCAGCAGCCCCAGGCACAGGAACTCCTACGAGCAGTACTTC.

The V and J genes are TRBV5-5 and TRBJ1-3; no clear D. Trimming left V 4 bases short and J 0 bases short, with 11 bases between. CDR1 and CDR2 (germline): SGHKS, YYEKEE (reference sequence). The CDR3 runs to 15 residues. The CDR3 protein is CASSRGDYSGNTIYF. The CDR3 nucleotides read TGTGCCAGCAGCCGAGGAGATTACTCTGGAAACACCATATATTTT.

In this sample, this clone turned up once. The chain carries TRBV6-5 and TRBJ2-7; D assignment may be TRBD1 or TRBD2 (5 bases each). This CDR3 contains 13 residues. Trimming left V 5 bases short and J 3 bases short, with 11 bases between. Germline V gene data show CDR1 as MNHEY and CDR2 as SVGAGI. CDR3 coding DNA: TGTGCCAGCAGTGATTGGGACGGCTACGAGCAGTACTTC. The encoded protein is CASSDWDGYEQYF.

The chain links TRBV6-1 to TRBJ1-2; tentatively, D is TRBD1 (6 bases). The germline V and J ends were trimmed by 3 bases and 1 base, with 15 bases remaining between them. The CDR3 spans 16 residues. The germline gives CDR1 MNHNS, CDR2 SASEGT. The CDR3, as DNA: TGTGCCAGCAGTGACTGGGAGGGGGGGGTTAACTATGGCTACACCTTC. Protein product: CASSDWEGGVNYGYTF.

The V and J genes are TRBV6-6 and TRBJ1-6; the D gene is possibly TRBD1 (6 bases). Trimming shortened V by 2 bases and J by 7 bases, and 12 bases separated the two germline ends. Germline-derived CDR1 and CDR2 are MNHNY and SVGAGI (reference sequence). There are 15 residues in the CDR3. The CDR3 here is CASSYQGFQNSPLHF. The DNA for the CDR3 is TGTGCCAGCAGTTACCAGGGGTTCCAAAATTCACCCCTCCACTTT.

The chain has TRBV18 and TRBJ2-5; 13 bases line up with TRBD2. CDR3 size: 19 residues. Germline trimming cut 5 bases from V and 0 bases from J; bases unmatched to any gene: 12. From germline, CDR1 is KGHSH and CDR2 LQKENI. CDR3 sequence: CASSGTGTSGTKYQETQYF. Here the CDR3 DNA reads TGTGCCAGCTCAGGCACCGGGACTAGCGGGACTAAGTACCAAGAGACCCAGTACTTC.

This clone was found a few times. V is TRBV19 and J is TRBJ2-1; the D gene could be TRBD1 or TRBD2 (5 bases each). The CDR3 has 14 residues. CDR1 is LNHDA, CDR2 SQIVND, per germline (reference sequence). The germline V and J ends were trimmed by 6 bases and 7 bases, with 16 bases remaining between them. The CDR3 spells CASRKGYEGNEQFF. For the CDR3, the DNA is TGTGCCAGTAGAAAGGGGTACGAGGGGAATGAGCAGTTCTTC. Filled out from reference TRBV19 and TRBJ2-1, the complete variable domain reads DGGITQSPKYLFRKEGQNVTLSCEQNLNHDAMYWYRQDPGQGLRLIYYSQIVNDFQKGDIAEGYSVSREKKESFPLTVTSAQKNPTAFYLCASRKGYEGNEQFFGPGTRLTVL.

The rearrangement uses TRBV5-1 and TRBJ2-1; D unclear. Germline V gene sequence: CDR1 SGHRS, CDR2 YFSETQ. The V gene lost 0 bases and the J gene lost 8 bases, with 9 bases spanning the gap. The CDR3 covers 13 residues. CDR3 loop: CASSLGLVDEQFF. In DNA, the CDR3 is TGCGCCAGCAGCTTGGGCCTAGTCGATGAGCAGTTCTTC.

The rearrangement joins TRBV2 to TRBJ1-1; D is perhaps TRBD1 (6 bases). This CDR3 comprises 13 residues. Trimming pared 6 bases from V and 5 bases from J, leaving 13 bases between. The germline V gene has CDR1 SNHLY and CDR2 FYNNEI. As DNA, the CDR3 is TGTGCCAGCAGGAGGGGGATAGGGACTGAAGCTTTCTTT. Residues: CASRRGIGTEAFF.

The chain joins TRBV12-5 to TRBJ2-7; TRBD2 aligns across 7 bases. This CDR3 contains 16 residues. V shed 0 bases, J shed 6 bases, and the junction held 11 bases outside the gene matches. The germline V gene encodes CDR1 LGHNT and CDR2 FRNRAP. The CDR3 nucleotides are TGTGCTAGTGGTTTGGTACTGGGGGGGGATAGGTTCGAGCAGTACTTC. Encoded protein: CASGLVLGGDRFEQYF. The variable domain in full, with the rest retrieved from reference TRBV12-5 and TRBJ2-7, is DARVTQTPRHKVTEMGQEVTMRCQPILGHNTVFWYRQTMMQGLELLAYFRNRAPLDDSGMPKDRFSAEMPDATLATLKIQPSEPRDSAVYFCASGLVLGGDRFEQYFGPGTRLTVT.

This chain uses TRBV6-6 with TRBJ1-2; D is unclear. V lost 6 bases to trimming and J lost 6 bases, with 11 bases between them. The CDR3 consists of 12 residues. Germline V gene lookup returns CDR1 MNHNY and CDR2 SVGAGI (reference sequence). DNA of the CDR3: TGTGCCAGCAGCCCCACCTTGAATGGCTACACCTTC. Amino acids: CASSPTLNGYTF.

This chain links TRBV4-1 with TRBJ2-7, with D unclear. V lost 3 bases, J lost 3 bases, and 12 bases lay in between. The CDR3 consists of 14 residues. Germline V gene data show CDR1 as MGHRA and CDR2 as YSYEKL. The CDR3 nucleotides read TGCGCCAGCAGCCACCCCCAACGCGTCTACGAGCAGTACTTC. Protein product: CASSHPQRVYEQYF.

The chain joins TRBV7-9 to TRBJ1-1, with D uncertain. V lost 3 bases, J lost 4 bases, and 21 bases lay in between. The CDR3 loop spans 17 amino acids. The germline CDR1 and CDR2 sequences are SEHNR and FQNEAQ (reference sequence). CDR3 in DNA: TGTGCCAGCAGCTTGGGTGAGCCAGTGGGCCTGAGCACTGAAGCTTTCTTT. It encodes CASSLGEPVGLSTEAFF.

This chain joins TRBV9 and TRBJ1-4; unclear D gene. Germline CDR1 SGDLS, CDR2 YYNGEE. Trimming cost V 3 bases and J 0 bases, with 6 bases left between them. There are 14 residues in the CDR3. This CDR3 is CASSGEATNEKLFF. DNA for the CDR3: TGTGCCAGCAGCGGTGAGGCAACTAATGAAAAACTGTTTTTT. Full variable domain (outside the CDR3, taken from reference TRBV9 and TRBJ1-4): DSGVTQTPKHLITATGQRVTLRCSPRSGDLSVYWYQQSLDQGLQFLIQYYNGEERAKGNILERFSAQQFPDLHSELNLSSLELGDSALYFCASSGEATNEKLFFGSGTQLSVL.

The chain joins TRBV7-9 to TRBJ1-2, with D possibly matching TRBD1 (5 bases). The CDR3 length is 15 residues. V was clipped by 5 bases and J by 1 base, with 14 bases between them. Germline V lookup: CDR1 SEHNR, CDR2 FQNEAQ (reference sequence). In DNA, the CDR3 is TGTGCCAGCAGCCTTGACGCGGGGCATAACTATGGCTACACCTTC. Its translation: CASSLDAGHNYGYTF.